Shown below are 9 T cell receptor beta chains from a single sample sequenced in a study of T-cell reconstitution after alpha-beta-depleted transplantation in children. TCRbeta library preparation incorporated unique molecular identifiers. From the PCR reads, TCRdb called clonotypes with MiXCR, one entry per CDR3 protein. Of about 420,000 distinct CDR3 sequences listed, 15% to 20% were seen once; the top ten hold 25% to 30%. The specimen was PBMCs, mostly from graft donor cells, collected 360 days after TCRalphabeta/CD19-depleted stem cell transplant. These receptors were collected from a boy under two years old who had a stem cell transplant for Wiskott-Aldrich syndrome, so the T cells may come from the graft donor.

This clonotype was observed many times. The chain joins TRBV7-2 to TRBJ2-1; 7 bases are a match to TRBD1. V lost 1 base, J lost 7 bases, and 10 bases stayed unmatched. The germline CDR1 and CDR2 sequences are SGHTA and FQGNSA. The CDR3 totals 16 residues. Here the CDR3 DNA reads TGTGCCAGCAGCTTAGTTCCACGGCCAGGGGGAAATGAGCAGTTCTTC. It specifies CASSLVPRPGGNEQFF.

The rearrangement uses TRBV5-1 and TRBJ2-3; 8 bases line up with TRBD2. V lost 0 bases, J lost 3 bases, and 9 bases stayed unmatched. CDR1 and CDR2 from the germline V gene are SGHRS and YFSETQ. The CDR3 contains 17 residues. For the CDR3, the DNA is TGCGCCAGCAGCTTGGCCGGGACTAGAATAGATACAGATACGCAGTATTTT. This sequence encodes CASSLAGTRIDTDTQYF. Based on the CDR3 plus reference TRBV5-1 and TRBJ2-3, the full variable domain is KAGVTQTPRYLIKTRGQQVTLSCSPISGHRSVSWYQQTPGQGLQFLFEYFSETQRNKGNFPGRFSGRQFSNSRSEMNVSTLELGDSALYLCASSLAGTRIDTDTQYFGPGTRLTVL.

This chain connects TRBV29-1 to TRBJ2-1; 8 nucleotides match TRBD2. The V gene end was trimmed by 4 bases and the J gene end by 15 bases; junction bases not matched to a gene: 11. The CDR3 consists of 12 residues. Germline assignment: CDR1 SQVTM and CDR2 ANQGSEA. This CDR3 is CSVGGREEAPFF. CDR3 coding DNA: TGCAGCGTTGGAGGGCGGGAGGAAGCACCGTTCTTC.

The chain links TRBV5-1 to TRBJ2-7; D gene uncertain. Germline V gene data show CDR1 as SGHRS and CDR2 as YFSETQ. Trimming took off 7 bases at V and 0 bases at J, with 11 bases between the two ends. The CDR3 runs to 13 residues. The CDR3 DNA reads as TGCGCCAGCCGGCAGGTGAGCTCCTACGAGCAGTACTTC. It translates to CASRQVSSYEQYF.

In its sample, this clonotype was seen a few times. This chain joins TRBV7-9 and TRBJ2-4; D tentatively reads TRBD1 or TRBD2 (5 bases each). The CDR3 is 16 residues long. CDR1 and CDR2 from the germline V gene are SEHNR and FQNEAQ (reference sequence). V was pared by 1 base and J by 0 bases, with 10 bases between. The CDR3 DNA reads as TGTGCCAGCAGCTTAGAGGGACCTTTAGCCAAAAACATTCAGTACTTC. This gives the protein CASSLEGPLAKNIQYF. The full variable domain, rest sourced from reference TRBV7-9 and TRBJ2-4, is DTGVSQNPRHKITKRGQNVTFRCDPISEHNRLYWYRQTLGQGPEFLTYFQNEAQLEKSRLLSDRFSAERPKGSFSTLEIQRTEQGDSAMYLCASSLEGPLAKNIQYFGAGTRLSVL.

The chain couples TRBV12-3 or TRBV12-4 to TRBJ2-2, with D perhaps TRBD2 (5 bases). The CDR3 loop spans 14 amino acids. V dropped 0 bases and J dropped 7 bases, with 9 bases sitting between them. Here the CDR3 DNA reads TGTGCCAGCAGTTTAGCGGGAGCCATCGGGGAGCTGTTTTTT. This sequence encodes CASSLAGAIGELFF.

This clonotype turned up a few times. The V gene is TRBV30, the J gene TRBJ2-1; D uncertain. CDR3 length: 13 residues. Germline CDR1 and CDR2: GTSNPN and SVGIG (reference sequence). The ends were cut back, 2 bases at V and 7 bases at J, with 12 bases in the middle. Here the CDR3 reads CAWSYGIGNEQFF. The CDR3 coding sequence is TGTGCCTGGAGTTATGGGATTGGGAATGAGCAGTTCTTC.

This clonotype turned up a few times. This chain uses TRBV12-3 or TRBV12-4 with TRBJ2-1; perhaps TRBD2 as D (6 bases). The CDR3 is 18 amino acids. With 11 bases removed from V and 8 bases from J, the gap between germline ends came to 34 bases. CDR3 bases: TGTGCCTACGGGAAGGACCGGGACTTAATAAAGGAAAGGGATGAGCAGTTCTTC. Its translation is CAYGKDRDLIKERDEQFF.

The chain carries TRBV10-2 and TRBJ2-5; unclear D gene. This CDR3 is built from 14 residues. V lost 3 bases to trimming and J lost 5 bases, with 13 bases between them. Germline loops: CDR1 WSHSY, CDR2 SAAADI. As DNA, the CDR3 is TGCGCCAGCAGTGACAACTATTCTCGGGAGACCCAGTACTTC. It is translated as CASSDNYSRETQYF.